Listed below are T cell receptor beta chains from one sample, sequenced in a study of T cell repertoires in cytomegalovirus infection. For these receptors, no antigen is known. TCRdb re-called the reads through MiXCR, storing one row per CDR3 protein. The sample has about 830,000 distinct CDR3 sequences; about 30% are singletons. The sample consisted of cultured CD8+ T cells from PBMCs, taken from culture after CMV antigen stimulation. The origin of the receptors is a human donor in good health (CMV status not recorded). Some clones in this sample may be carry-over from other donors' samples. Both conserved end residues are part of each CDR3. Fields, in order: J gene, D gene, clone size, V gene, CDR3 protein, CDR3 DNA. The D gene is left open where the match is weak. Expanded clones get a size class; other rows say once, few or many, or leave the size out.

TRBJ2-1 - - TRBV18 CASSPRDYNNEQFF TGTGCCAGCTCACCACGTGACTACAACAATGAGCAGTTCTTC
TRBJ1-5 - few TRBV7-2 CASSLFPILGPPYSNQPQHF TGTGCCAGCAGCTTATTCCCGATTTTAGGACCTCCATATAGCAATCAGCCCCAGCATTTT
TRBJ1-2 - - TRBV7-4 CASSLLGYYGYTF TGTGCCAGCAGCCTGTTGGGATACTATGGCTACACCTTC
TRBJ1-2 - few TRBV19 CASGYGFGANYGYTF TGTGCCAGTGGATATGGGTTTGGGGCTAACTATGGCTACACCTTC
TRBJ2-1 TRBD1 - TRBV29-1 CSVTGARDRGYNEQFF TGCAGCGTAACGGGGGCCCGGGACAGGGGCTACAATGAGCAGTTCTTC
TRBJ2-3 TRBD2 - TRBV27 CASSLSIRAGGPRDTQYF TGTGCCAGCAGTTTATCGATACGGGCGGGGGGGCCGAGAGATACGCAGTATTTT
TRBJ1-1 TRBD1 - TRBV19 CASSIADRGGTEAFF TGTGCCAGTAGTATAGCGGACAGGGGGGGAACTGAAGCTTTCTTT
TRBJ1-1 TRBD1 - TRBV4-2 CASTLNRGQAEAFF TGTGCCAGCACCCTCAACAGGGGGCAGGCTGAAGCTTTCTTT
TRBJ2-3 TRBD2 few TRBV27 CASSLAGGAAGTDTQYF TGTGCCAGCAGTTTGGCCGGGGGGGCCGCTGGGACAGATACGCAGTATTTT
TRBJ1-4 - - TRBV6-5 CASSPGREKNNEKLFF TGTGCCAGCAGCCCGGGACGGGAGAAAAACAATGAAAAACTGTTTTTT
TRBJ2-1 - - TRBV29-1 CSVEGQESSYNEQFF TGCAGCGTTGAAGGACAGGAGAGCTCCTACAATGAGCAGTTCTTC
TRBJ2-7 - once TRBV7-8 CTSSSPWGPGSFFDEQYF TGTACCAGCAGTTCCCCCTGGGGTCCGGGATCATTTTTTGACGAGCAGTACTTC
TRBJ2-3 - - TRBV12-3/TRBV12-4 CASSATLSTDTQYF TGTGCCAGCAGCGCGACCCTTAGCACAGATACGCAGTATTTT
TRBJ2-1 - few TRBV7-2 CASSPRSHEQFF TGTGCCAGCAGCCCAAGGAGCCACGAGCAGTTCTTC
TRBJ2-5 - many TRBV12-3/TRBV12-4 CASSYTSGSGETQYF TGTGCCAGCAGTTATACTAGTGGGAGCGGAGAGACCCAGTACTTC
TRBJ1-1 - - TRBV4-3 CASSQVRGAAEAFF TGCGCCAGCAGCCAAGTTAGGGGGGCGGCTGAAGCTTTCTTT
TRBJ1-2 - - TRBV2 CASRMGLYGYTF TGTGCCAGCAGGATGGGACTCTATGGCTACACCTTC
TRBJ2-1 - - TRBV11-3 CASSLTTRGYNEQFF TGTGCCAGCAGCTTAACAACTAGGGGTTACAATGAGCAGTTCTTC
TRBJ1-4 - few TRBV7-8 CASSLGGSPMLFF TGTGCCAGCAGCTTAGGTGGCTCCCCAATGCTGTTTTTT
TRBJ2-1 - many TRBV7-3 CASSLFSLRGPVYNEQFF TGTGCCAGCAGCTTATTTTCTCTGCGGGGGCCCGTATACAATGAGCAGTTCTTC
TRBJ1-2 - many TRBV7-6 CASSSDYYGYTF TGTGCCAGCAGCTCGGATTACTATGGCTACACCTTC
TRBJ1-2 - - TRBV7-9 CASSSTQGDLYGYTF TGTGCCAGCAGCTCGACACAGGGAGATCTCTATGGCTACACCTTC
TRBJ1-2 - - TRBV4-3 CASSQDSGGGAGYTF TGCGCCAGCAGCCAAGACTCAGGAGGGGGGGCGGGCTACACCTTC
TRBJ2-1 - few TRBV7-6 CASSLEEVLPEVQFF TGTGCCAGCAGCTTAGAAGAAGTCCTCCCTGAGGTGCAGTTCTTC
TRBJ1-5 TRBD1 few TRBV19 CASTYNRGRNQPQHF TGTGCCAGTACCTACAACAGGGGACGGAATCAGCCCCAGCATTTT
TRBJ2-7 TRBD2 - TRBV12-3/TRBV12-4 CASSFNVAGGILSYEQYF TGTGCCAGCAGTTTTAATGTAGCGGGGGGAATTCTCTCCTACGAGCAGTACTTC
TRBJ2-3 TRBD2 many TRBV7-6 CASSRGLAGGSSTDTQYF TGTGCCAGCAGCCGGGGACTAGCGGGGGGTTCTAGCACAGATACGCAGTATTTT
TRBJ2-5 - few TRBV12-3/TRBV12-4 CASSFGGGQPKYF TGTGCCAGCAGTTTTGGGGGAGGACAGCCGAAGTACTTC
TRBJ2-5 - - TRBV10-3 CAISDPQGQETQYF TGTGCCATCAGTGACCCGCAGGGGCAAGAGACCCAGTACTTC
TRBJ1-1 - few TRBV6-5 CASSYYSVWTDTEAFF TGTGCCAGCAGTTACTACTCGGTTTGGACAGATACTGAAGCTTTCTTT
TRBJ1-1 TRBD1 - TRBV28 CASSPRAGGGTEAFF TGTGCCAGCAGTCCACGGGCAGGGGGTGGGACTGAAGCTTTCTTT
TRBJ2-1 - few TRBV7-9 CASSLKSSSYNEQFF TGTGCCAGCAGCTTAAAGTCGAGCTCCTACAATGAGCAGTTCTTC
TRBJ2-3 - - TRBV14 CASSQDRDALATQYF TGTGCCAGCAGCCAAGATCGGGACGCTCTAGCCACGCAGTATTTT
TRBJ1-2 TRBD1 - TRBV19 CASKIRGRDGYTF TGTGCCAGCAAAATCAGGGGGCGAGATGGCTACACCTTC
TRBJ2-2 TRBD2 - TRBV4-1 CASNHRGEGTGELFF TGCGCCAGCAACCATCGAGGGGAGGGGACCGGGGAGCTGTTTTTT
TRBJ2-2 TRBD2 - TRBV27 CASTPPAGLAYAGELFF TGTGCCAGCACCCCCCCCGCGGGACTAGCGTACGCCGGGGAGCTGTTTTTT
TRBJ1-1 - - TRBV19 CASSILGRTEAFF TGTGCCAGTAGTATCTTGGGGAGGACTGAAGCTTTCTTT